This TCR beta chain is from a study of T cell changes during pregnancy in multiple sclerosis. The V and J ends lost 11 bases and 6 bases, in that order; junction bases with no gene match: 17. The CDR3 extends over 16 amino acids. Germline V gene lookup returns CDR1 LNHDA and CDR2 SQIVND (reference sequence). Sequenced by immunoSEQ multiplex PCR; TCRdb stores in-frame clones only, minus some. The table has 95,000 to 100,000 clones, about 91% seen once; the top ten hold roughly 2%. The material sequenced was peripheral blood, taken after pregnancy. The chain is built from TRBV19 and TRBJ1-2; 11 positions match TRBD1. This sequence originates from a female donor in good health, enrolled as a control in a pregnancy study. CDR3 region: CAVQTGTGGFFDGYTF. As DNA, the CDR3 is TGTGCCGTTCAGACCGGGACAGGGGGTTTTTTTGATGGCTACACCTTC.